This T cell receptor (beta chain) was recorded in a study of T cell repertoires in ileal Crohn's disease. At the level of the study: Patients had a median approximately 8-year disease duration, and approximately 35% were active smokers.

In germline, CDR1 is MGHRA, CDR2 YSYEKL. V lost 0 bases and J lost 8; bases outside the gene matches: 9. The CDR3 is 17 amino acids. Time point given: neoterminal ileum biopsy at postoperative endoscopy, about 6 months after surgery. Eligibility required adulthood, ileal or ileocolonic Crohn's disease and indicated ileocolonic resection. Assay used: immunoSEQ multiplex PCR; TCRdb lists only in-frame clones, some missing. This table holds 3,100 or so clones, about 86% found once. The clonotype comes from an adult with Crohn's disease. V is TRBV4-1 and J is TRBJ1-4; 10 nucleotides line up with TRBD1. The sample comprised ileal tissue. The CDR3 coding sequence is TGCGCCAGCAGCCAAGATGGTGACGGGACAGGGGTAGAAAAACTGTTTTTT. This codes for CASSQDGDGTGVEKLFF.